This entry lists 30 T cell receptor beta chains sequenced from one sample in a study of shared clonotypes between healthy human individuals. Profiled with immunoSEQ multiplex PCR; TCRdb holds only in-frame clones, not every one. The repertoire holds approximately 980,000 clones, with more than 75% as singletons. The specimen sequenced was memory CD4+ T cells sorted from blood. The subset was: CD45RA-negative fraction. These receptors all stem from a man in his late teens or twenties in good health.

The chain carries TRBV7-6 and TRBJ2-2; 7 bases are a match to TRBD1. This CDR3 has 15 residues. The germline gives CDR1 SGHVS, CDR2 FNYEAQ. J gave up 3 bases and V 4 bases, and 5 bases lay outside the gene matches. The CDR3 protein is CASSWGQFYTGELFF. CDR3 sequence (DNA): TGTGCCAGCAGCTGGGGACAGTTTTACACCGGGGAGCTGTTTTTT. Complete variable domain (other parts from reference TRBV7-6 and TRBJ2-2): GAGVSQSPRYKVTKRGQDVALRCDPISGHVSLYWYRQALGQGPEFLTYFNYEAQQDKSGLPNDRFSAERPEGSISTLTIQRTEQRDSAMYRCASSWGQFYTGELFFGEGSRLTVL.

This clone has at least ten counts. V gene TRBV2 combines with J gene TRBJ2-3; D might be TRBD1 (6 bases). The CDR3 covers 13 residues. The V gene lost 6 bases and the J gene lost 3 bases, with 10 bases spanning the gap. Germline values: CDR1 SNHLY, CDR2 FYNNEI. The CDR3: CASSTGLTDTQYF. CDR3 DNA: TGTGCCAGCAGCACAGGGTTGACAGATACGCAGTATTTT. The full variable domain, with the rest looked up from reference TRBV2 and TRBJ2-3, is EPEVTQTPSHQVTQMGQEVILRCVPISNHLYFYWYRQILGQKVEFLVSFYNNEISEKSEIFDDQFSVERPDGSNFTLKIRSTKLEDSAMYFCASSTGLTDTQYFGPGTRLTVL.

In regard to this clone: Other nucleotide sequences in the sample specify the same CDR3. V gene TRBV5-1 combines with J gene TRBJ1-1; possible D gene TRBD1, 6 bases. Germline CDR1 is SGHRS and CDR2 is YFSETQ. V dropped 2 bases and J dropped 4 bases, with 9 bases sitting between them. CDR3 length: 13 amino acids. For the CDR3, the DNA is TGCGCCAGCAGCTTTACAGGGAGCACTGAAGCTTTCTTT. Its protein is CASSFTGSTEAFF.

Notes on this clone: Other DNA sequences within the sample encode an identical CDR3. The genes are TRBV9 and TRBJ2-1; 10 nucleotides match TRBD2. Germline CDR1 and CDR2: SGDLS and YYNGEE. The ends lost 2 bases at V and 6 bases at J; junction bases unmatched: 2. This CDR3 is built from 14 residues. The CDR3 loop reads CASSVSGGSNEQFF. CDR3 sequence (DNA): TGTGCCAGCAGCGTTAGCGGGGGGTCCAATGAGCAGTTCTTC.

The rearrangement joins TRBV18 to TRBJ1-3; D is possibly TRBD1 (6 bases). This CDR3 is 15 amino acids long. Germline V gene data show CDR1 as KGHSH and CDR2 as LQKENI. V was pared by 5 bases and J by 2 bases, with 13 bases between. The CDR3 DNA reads TGTGCCAGCTCATCCACGAGGGGGGCTGGAAACACCATATATTTT. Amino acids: CASSSTRGAGNTIYF.

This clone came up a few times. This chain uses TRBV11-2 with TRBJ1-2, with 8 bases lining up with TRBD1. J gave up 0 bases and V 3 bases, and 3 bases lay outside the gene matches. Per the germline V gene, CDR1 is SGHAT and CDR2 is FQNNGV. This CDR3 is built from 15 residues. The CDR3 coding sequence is TGTGCCAGCAGCTTGGACAGGGTCTCTAACTATGGCTACACCTTC. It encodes CASSLDRVSNYGYTF.

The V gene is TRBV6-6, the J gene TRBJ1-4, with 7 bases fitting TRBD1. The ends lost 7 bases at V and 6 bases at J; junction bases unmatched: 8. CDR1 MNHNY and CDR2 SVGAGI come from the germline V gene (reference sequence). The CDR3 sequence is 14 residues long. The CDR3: CASNRDSNYEKLFF. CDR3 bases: TGTGCCAGCAACCGGGACAGCAATTATGAAAAACTGTTTTTT.

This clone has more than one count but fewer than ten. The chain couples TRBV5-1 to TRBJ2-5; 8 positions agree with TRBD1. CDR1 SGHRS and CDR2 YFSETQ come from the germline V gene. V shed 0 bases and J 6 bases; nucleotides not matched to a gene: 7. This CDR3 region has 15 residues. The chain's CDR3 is CASSLAGGRGQTQYF. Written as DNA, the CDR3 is TGCGCCAGCAGCTTGGCCGGGGGCAGGGGGCAGACCCAGTACTTC.

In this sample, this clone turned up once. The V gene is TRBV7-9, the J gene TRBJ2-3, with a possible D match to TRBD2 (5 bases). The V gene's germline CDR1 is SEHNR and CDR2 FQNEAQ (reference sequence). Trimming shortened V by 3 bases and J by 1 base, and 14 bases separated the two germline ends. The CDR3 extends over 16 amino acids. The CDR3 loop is CASSLRTSWGTDTQYF. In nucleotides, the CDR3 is TGTGCCAGCAGCTTGAGGACTTCCTGGGGCACAGATACGCAGTATTTT. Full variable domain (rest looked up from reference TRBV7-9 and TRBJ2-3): DTGVSQNPRHKITKRGQNVTFRCDPISEHNRLYWYRQTLGQGPEFLTYFQNEAQLEKSRLLSDRFSAERPKGSFSTLEIQRTEQGDSAMYLCASSLRTSWGTDTQYFGPGTRLTVL.

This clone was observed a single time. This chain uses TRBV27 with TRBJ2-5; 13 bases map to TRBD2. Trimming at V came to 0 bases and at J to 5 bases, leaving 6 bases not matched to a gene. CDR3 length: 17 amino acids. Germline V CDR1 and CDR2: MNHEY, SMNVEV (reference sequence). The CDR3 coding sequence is TGTGCCAGCAGTTTATCAACACCGGGACTAGCGGGGGAGACCCAGTACTTC. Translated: CASSLSTPGLAGETQYF.

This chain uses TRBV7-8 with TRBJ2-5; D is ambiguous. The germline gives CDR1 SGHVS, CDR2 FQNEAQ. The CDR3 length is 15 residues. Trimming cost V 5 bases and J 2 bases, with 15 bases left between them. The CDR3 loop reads CASSTGQVIQETQYF. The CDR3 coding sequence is TGTGCCAGCAGCACGGGTCAGGTAATTCAAGAGACCCAGTACTTC.

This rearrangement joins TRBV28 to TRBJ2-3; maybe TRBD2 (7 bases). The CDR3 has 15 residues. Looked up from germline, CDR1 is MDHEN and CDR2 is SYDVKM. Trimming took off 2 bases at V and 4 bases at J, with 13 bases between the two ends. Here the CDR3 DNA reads TGTGCCAGCAGTTTAGGTGGGGGGGGGCCAGATACGCAGTATTTT. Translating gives CASSLGGGGPDTQYF.

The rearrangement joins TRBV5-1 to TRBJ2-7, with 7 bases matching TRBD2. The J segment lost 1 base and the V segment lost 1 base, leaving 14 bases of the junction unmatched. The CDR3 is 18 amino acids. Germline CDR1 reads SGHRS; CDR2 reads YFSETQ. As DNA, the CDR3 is TGCGCCAGCAGCTTGTCCGCCTCGAGTCTAGCGGTTTCCTACGAGCAGTACTTC. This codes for CASSLSASSLAVSYEQYF. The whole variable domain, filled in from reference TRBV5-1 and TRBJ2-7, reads KAGVTQTPRYLIKTRGQQVTLSCSPISGHRSVSWYQQTPGQGLQFLFEYFSETQRNKGNFPGRFSGRQFSNSRSEMNVSTLELGDSALYLCASSLSASSLAVSYEQYFGPGTRLTVT.

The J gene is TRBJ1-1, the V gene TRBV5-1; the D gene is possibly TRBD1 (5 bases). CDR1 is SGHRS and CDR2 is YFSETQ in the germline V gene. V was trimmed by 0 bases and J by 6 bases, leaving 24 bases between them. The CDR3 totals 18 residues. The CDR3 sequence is CASSLGGGRVQADSEAFF. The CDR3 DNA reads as TGCGCCAGCAGCTTGGGAGGTGGCAGGGTCCAGGCTGATTCTGAAGCTTTCTTT.

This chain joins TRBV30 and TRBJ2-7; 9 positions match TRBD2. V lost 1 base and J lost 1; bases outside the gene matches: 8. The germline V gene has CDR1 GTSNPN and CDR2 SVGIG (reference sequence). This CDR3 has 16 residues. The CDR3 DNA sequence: TGTGCCTGGAGTGCGTATAGCGGGAGAGAGTCCTACGAGCAGTACTTC. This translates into CAWSAYSGRESYEQYF.

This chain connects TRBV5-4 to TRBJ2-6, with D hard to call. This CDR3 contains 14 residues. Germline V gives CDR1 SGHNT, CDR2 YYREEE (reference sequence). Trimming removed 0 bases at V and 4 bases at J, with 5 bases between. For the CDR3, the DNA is TGTGCCAGCAGCTTGGTTTGGGGGGCCAACGTCCTGACTTTC. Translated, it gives CASSLVWGANVLTF.

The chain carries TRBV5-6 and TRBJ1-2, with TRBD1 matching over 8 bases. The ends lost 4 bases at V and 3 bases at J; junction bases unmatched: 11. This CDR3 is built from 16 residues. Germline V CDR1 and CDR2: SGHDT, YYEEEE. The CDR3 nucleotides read TGTGCCAGCAGCCTGGACAGGGTCCCTGCAGACTATGGCTACACCTTC. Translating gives CASSLDRVPADYGYTF.

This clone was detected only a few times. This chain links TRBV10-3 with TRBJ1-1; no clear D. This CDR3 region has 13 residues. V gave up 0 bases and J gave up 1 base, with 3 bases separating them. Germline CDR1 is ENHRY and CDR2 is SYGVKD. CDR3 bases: TGTGCCATCAGTGAGTCGGCGAACACTGAAGCTTTCTTT. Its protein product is CAISESANTEAFF.

The DNA for the CDR3 is TGTGCCAGCAGGTTCTCCTTCGGGGATCTGAACGAGCAGTACTTC. It specifies CASRFSFGDLNEQYF. The chain combines TRBV6-5 with TRBJ2-7, with a weak D call TRBD2 (5 bases). The V and J ends lost 6 bases and 5 bases respectively, with 20 bases between them. The germline gives CDR1 MNHEY, CDR2 SVGAGI. The length of the CDR3 is 15 residues.

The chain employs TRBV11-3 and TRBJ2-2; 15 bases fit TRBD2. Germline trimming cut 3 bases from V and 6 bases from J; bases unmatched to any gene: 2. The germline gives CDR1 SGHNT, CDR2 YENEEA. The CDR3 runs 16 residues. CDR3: CASSFGLAGGSGELFF. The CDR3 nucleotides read TGTGCCAGCAGCTTCGGACTAGCGGGAGGGTCCGGGGAGCTGTTTTTT.

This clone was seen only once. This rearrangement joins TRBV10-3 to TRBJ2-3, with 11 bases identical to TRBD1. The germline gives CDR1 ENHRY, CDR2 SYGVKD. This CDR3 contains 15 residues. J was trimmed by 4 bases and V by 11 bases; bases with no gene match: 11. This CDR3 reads CAARPGQGVSDTQYF. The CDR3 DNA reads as TGTGCCGCGCGACCGGGACAGGGGGTTTCAGATACGCAGTATTTT.

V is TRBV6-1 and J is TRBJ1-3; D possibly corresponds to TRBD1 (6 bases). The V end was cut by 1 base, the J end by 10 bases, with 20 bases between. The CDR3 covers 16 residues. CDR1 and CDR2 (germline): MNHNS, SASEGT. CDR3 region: CASSEEGNTGSGTIYF. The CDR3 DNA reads TGTGCCAGCAGTGAAGAGGGGAATACAGGGTCAGGGACCATATATTTT.

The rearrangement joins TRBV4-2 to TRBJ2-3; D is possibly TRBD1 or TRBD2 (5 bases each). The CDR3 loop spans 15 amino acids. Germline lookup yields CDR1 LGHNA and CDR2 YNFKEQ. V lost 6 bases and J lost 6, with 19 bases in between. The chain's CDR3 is CASRPAGVGADTQYF. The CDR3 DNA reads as TGTGCCAGCAGGCCTGCCGGGGTTGGGGCGGATACGCAGTATTTT.

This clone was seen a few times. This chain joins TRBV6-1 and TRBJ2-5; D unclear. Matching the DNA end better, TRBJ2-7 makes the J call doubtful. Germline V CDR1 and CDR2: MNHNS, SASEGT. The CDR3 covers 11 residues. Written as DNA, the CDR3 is TGTGCCAGCAGTCAAACATACGAGCAGTACTTC. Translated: CASSQTYEQYF.

The CDR3 region is CASSEIWDRDEKLFF. The CDR3 nucleotides read TGTGCCAGCAGTGAAATCTGGGACAGGGATGAAAAACTGTTTTTT. The chain carries TRBV6-1 and TRBJ1-4; the match to TRBD1 covers 9 bases. V trimming: 2 bases; J trimming: 6 bases; junction bases outside the gene matches: 4. This CDR3 spans 15 amino acids. In germline, CDR1 is MNHNS, CDR2 SASEGT.

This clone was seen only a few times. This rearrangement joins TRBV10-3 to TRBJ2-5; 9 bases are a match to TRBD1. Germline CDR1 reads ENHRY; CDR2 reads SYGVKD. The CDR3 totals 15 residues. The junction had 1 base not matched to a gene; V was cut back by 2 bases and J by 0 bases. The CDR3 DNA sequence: TGTGCCATCAGTGAGGGACAGGGGTACCAAGAGACCCAGTACTTC. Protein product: CAISEGQGYQETQYF.

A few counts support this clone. CDR3 sequence reads: CASERAGTSYEQYF. In nucleotides, the CDR3 is TGTGCCAGCGAGAGGGCGGGAACCTCCTACGAGCAGTACTTC. The rearrangement uses TRBV6-1 and TRBJ2-7; tentative D call: TRBD2 (6 bases). The germline CDR1 and CDR2 sequences are MNHNS and SASEGT. The CDR3 runs 14 residues. Trimming pared 8 bases from V and 0 bases from J, leaving 14 bases between.

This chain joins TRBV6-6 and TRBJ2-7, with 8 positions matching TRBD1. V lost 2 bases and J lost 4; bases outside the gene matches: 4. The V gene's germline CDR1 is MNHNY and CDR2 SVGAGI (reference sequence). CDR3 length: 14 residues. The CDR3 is CASSYPGTGYEQYF. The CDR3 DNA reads TGTGCCAGCAGTTACCCCGGGACAGGATACGAGCAGTACTTC.

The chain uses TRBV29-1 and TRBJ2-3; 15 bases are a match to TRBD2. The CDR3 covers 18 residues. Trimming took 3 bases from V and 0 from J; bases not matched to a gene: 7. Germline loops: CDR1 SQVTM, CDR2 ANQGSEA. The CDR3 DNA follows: TGCAGCGTTGACAAAGGACTAGCGGGGGGGATTAGCACAGATACGCAGTATTTT. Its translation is CSVDKGLAGGISTDTQYF.

The CDR3 spells CASMRDGASSGNTIYF. The CDR3 DNA follows: TGTGCCAGCATGAGGGACGGCGCGAGCTCTGGAAACACCATATATTTT. The chain recombines TRBV2 with TRBJ1-3, with D possibly matching TRBD1 (5 bases). CDR1 is SNHLY, CDR2 FYNNEI, per germline. The V end was cut by 7 bases, the J end by 0 bases, with 16 bases between. There are 16 residues in the CDR3.